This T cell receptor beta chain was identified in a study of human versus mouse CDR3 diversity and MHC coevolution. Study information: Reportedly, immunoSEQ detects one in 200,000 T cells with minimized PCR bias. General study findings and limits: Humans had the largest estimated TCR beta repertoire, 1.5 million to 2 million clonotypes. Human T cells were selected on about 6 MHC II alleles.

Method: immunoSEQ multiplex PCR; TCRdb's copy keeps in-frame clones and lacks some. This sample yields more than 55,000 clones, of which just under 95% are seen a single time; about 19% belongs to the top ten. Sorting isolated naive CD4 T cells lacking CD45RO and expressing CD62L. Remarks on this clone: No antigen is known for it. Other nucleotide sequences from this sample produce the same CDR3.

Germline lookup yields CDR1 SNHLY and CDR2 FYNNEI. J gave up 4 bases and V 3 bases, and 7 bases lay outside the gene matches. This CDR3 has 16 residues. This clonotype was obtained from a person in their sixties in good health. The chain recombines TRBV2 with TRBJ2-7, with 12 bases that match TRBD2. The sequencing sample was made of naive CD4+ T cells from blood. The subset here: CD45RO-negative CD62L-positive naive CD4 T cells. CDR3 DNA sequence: TGTGCCAGCAGTGAGGGACTAGCGGGTGCCTCTTACGAGCAGTACTTC. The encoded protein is CASSEGLAGASYEQYF.